Listed here are 28 T cell receptor beta chains from one sample, sequenced in a study of CXCR3-negative and CXCR3-positive naive CD8 T cells. The study made its TRB cDNA libraries by 5' RACE, adding UMI labels. TCRdb reanalyzed the 5' RACE reads and collapses them to one entry per CDR3 protein, without DNA. This sample contains around 81,000 distinct CDR3 sequences. Sequenced input: naive CXCR3- CD8+ T cells from blood. The subset was: CD45RO-CCR7+CD27+CD95- naive CD8+ T cells lacking CXCR3 (TNR3-). The receptors derive from a human donor in good health. Some clones in this sample may be carry-over from other donors' samples.

V and J are TRBV28 and TRBJ1-6. This CDR3 region has 16 residues. The germline CDR1 and CDR2 sequences are MDHEN and SYDVKM. CDR3 sequence: CASTISTRTHNSPLHF.

J is TRBJ2-1 and V is TRBV30; the TCRdb call, TRBD1, lacks DNA for checking. CDR1 and CDR2 (germline): GTSNPN, SVGIG (reference sequence). This CDR3 region has 14 residues. The CDR3 region is CAWSARGAYNEQFF.

The chain links TRBV7-6 to TRBJ1-1. Per germline, CDR1 SGHVS and CDR2 FNYEAQ. The CDR3 totals 14 residues. The CDR3 here is CASSSNGVNTEAFF.

The chain joins TRBV28 to TRBJ2-3; no DNA is available, so the TRBD2 call from TCRdb remains unchecked. The CDR3 totals 19 residues. Germline-derived CDR1 and CDR2 are MDHEN and SYDVKM. CDR3 protein: CASSSNTAGGTLSTDTQYF.

The rearrangement joins TRBV7-2 to TRBJ1-4; TCRdb calls TRBD1, which cannot be checked without DNA. The length of the CDR3 is 17 residues. Germline lookup yields CDR1 SGHTA and CDR2 FQGNSA. The CDR3 is CASSLAPWQGTNEKLFF.

CDR3 in amino acids: CSVSGTNGINEQFF. This chain links TRBV29-1 with TRBJ2-1; as DNA is missing, the TRBD2 call by TCRdb cannot be tested. CDR1 and CDR2 (germline): SQVTM, ANQGSEA. The CDR3 sequence is 14 residues long.

The chain is built from TRBV7-2 and TRBJ2-3; TCRdb returns TRBD1, unconfirmable since there is no DNA. CDR3 length equals 17 residues. Germline assignment: CDR1 SGHTA and CDR2 FQGNSA. The chain's CDR3 is CASSRKFRGQERDTQYF.

The chain has TRBV27 and TRBJ2-7. In germline, CDR1 is MNHEY, CDR2 SMNVEV (reference sequence). This CDR3 comprises 13 residues. The CDR3 spells CASSLKSSYEQYF.

The chain carries TRBV5-1 and TRBJ2-1; TCRdb names TRBD1, which stays unverified in the absence of DNA. This CDR3 is built from 17 residues. Germline V gives CDR1 SGHRS, CDR2 YFSETQ. The CDR3 protein is CASSLLLKPTGPNEQFF.

The V call is TRBV5-1, the J call TRBJ2-3; TCRdb calls TRBD2, which cannot be checked without DNA. Germline V lookup: CDR1 SGHRS, CDR2 YFSETQ. The CDR3 extends over 14 amino acids. CDR3 loop: CASSSYGGRYTQYF. The full variable domain, completed using reference TRBV5-1 and TRBJ2-3, is KAGVTQTPRYLIKTRGQQVTLSCSPISGHRSVSWYQQTPGQGLQFLFEYFSETQRNKGNFPGRFSGRQFSNSRSEMNVSTLELGDSALYLCASSSYGGRYTQYFGPGTRLTVL.

The chain couples TRBV7-9 to TRBJ2-7; the TCRdb call, TRBD1, lacks DNA for checking. The CDR3 spans 11 residues. Germline V CDR1 and CDR2: SEHNR, FQNEAQ (reference sequence). CDR3 loop: CASSGPGEQYF.

The chain has TRBV3-1 and TRBJ2-7. CDR1 and CDR2 (germline): LGHDT, YNNKEL (reference sequence). This CDR3 comprises 14 residues. CDR3 loop: CASSQDTRLYEQYF.

The rearrangement uses TRBV28 and TRBJ2-7; the TCRdb D gene call, TRBD1, has no DNA to confirm it. Germline lookup yields CDR1 MDHEN and CDR2 SYDVKM. The length of the CDR3 is 15 residues. The CDR3 sequence is CASSPRQASSYEQYF.

V is TRBV29-1 and J is TRBJ2-7; the D gene TCRdb calls, TRBD2, cannot be checked with no DNA. The CDR3 spans 12 residues. Germline V gene sequence: CDR1 SQVTM, CDR2 ANQGSEA. The CDR3 loop is CSVAGLGYEQYF.

The gene calls are TRBV21-1 and TRBJ1-4. TRBV21-1 is recorded as a pseudogene. CDR3 length: 14 residues. CDR3 sequence: CASTGPATNEKLFF.

The chain is built from TRBV13 and TRBJ1-2. CDR3 length equals 14 residues. CDR1 is PRHDT, CDR2 FYEKMQ, per germline (reference sequence). CDR3 sequence: CASSSDGAIYGYTF.

J is TRBJ2-7 and V is TRBV19. Germline V gene sequence: CDR1 LNHDA, CDR2 SQIVND (reference sequence). This CDR3 has 15 amino acids. The CDR3 sequence is CASSFGYLSSYEQYF.

The rearrangement uses TRBV6-6 and TRBJ2-7. In germline, CDR1 is MNHNY, CDR2 SVGAGI (reference sequence). This CDR3 region has 11 residues. This chain's CDR3 is CASSETYEQYF.

This sequence joins TRBV3-1 and TRBJ2-1. Germline V gene sequence: CDR1 LGHDT, CDR2 YNNKEL (reference sequence). The CDR3 runs to 14 residues. This chain's CDR3 is CASSPTAAGDEQFF.

The chain employs TRBV10-3 and TRBJ2-3. CDR3 length: 12 residues. Germline loops: CDR1 ENHRY, CDR2 SYGVKD. The CDR3 sequence: CAISESEDTQYF.

V and J are TRBV6-1 and TRBJ2-3; TCRdb's D gene call, TRBD1, goes unchecked for lack of DNA. The CDR3 loop spans 15 amino acids. Germline lookup yields CDR1 MNHNS and CDR2 SASEGT. The CDR3 here is CASSPGQGGADTQYF.

The chain is built from TRBV28 and TRBJ1-5; TCRdb's D gene call, TRBD1, goes unchecked for lack of DNA. Germline V gives CDR1 MDHEN, CDR2 SYDVKM. The CDR3 consists of 14 residues. The CDR3 spells CASSAPNGNQPQHF. Using reference TRBV28 and TRBJ1-5 for the parts outside the CDR3, the full variable domain is DVKVTQSSRYLVKRTGEKVFLECVQDMDHENMFWYRQDPGLGLRLIYFSYDVKMKEKGDIPEGYSVSREKKERFSLILESASTNQTSMYLCASSAPNGNQPQHFGDGTRLSIL.

The rearrangement joins TRBV4-2 to TRBJ2-5; TCRdb gives TRBD2 as the D gene, but with no DNA this cannot be confirmed. CDR3 length: 17 amino acids. The V gene's germline CDR1 is LGHNA and CDR2 YNFKEQ. CDR3 region: CASSQPAGTSGEETQYF.

The chain carries TRBV6-2 or TRBV6-3 and TRBJ2-3. The V gene's germline CDR1 is MNHEY and CDR2 SVGEGT. This CDR3 contains 12 residues. The CDR3 loop reads CASSYSRYTQYF.

The chain combines TRBV7-9 with TRBJ2-5; TCRdb's D call, TRBD1, is unchecked because there is no DNA. Germline assignment: CDR1 SEHNR and CDR2 FQNEAQ (reference sequence). The CDR3 has 16 residues. The CDR3 loop is CASSPPGPTLQETQYF.

The rearrangement joins TRBV12-3 or TRBV12-4 to TRBJ1-5; TCRdb names TRBD1, which stays unverified in the absence of DNA. The CDR3 sequence is 16 residues long. CDR3 residues: CASSPRATGRHQPQHF.

By frequency, this clonotype registers medium-sized. The chain carries TRBV29-1 and TRBJ2-2. Germline V gene sequence: CDR1 SQVTM, CDR2 ANQGSEA. The CDR3 contains 15 residues. The CDR3 reads CSVEAMGTNTGELFF.

The rearrangement uses TRBV5-1 and TRBJ2-1. There are 14 residues in the CDR3. Looked up from germline, CDR1 is SGHRS and CDR2 is YFSETQ. The CDR3 reads CASSLDGTSNEQFF.